One and the same sample provided the 25 T cell receptor beta chains below, sequenced in a study of blood T cell repertoires in COVID-19. Profiling relied on immunoSEQ multiplex PCR, and the TCRdb table lists in-frame clones only, not all of them. Of more than 80,000 clones in the sample, around 85% were seen once. Sequenced material: peripheral blood. Receptors were obtained from a woman aged 60-75 years with COVID-19, enrolled during active disease.

The rearrangement links TRBV19 to TRBJ1-5; D is perhaps TRBD1 (6 bases). Germline CDR1 LNHDA, CDR2 SQIVND (reference sequence). Trimming took 6 bases from V and 1 from J, leaving 16 bases between them. The CDR3 runs 16 residues. CDR3: CASRTGSPGSNQPQHF. DNA of the CDR3: TGTGCCAGTAGAACAGGGTCCCCCGGGAGCAATCAGCCCCAGCATTTT. Variable domain in full (rest from reference TRBV19 and TRBJ1-5): DGGITQSPKYLFRKEGQNVTLSCEQNLNHDAMYWYRQDPGQGLRLIYYSQIVNDFQKGDIAEGYSVSREKKESFPLTVTSAQKNPTAFYLCASRTGSPGSNQPQHFGDGTRLSIL.

The rearrangement uses TRBV28 and TRBJ2-7; the D gene is possibly TRBD2 (6 bases). Germline V gives CDR1 MDHEN, CDR2 SYDVKM. V lost 2 bases, J lost 3 bases, and 8 bases lay in between. CDR3 length: 13 residues. The CDR3 is CASSLGSGYEQYF. The CDR3 nucleotides are TGTGCCAGCAGTTTAGGTAGCGGCTACGAGCAGTACTTC. Full variable domain (missing parts from reference TRBV28 and TRBJ2-7): DVKVTQSSRYLVKRTGEKVFLECVQDMDHENMFWYRQDPGLGLRLIYFSYDVKMKEKGDIPEGYSVSREKKERFSLILESASTNQTSMYLCASSLGSGYEQYFGPGTRLTVT.

J is TRBJ2-1 and V is TRBV27; the D is unclear. Germline values: CDR1 MNHEY, CDR2 SMNVEV (reference sequence). Trimming took 5 bases from V and 0 from J, leaving 17 bases between them. The CDR3 runs 17 residues. CDR3 sequence reads: CASSPPLGRSSYNEQFF. Written as DNA, the CDR3 is TGTGCCAGCAGTCCCCCTTTAGGAAGGAGCTCCTACAATGAGCAGTTCTTC.

The J gene is TRBJ1-2, the V gene TRBV12-3 or TRBV12-4; TRBD1 might be the D (5 bases). The CDR3 has 13 amino acids. V was cut by 3 bases and J by 4 bases, with 9 bases left in between. CDR3 residues: CASSLGGIYGYTF. Here the CDR3 DNA reads TGTGCCAGCAGTTTGGGGGGAATCTATGGCTACACCTTC.

This chain connects TRBV9 to TRBJ1-1; D is undetermined. In germline, CDR1 is SGDLS, CDR2 YYNGEE. The germline V and J ends were trimmed by 0 bases and 0 bases, with 3 bases remaining between them. CDR3 size: 13 residues. CDR3 sequence (DNA): TGTGCCAGCAGCGTAGCTTTGAACACTGAAGCTTTCTTT. Amino acid sequence: CASSVALNTEAFF.

The rearrangement links TRBV7-6 to TRBJ2-2; 10 bases agree with TRBD1. J lost 10 bases, V lost 3 bases, and 5 bases had no gene match. The CDR3 is made up of 14 amino acids. Germline V CDR1 and CDR2: SGHVS, FNYEAQ. The CDR3 here is CASSLGGQGLELFF. DNA for the CDR3: TGTGCCAGCAGCTTGGGGGGACAGGGGTTGGAGCTGTTTTTT. Combining the CDR3 with reference TRBV7-6 and TRBJ2-2 gives the whole variable domain GAGVSQSPRYKVTKRGQDVALRCDPISGHVSLYWYRQALGQGPEFLTYFNYEAQQDKSGLPNDRFSAERPEGSISTLTIQRTEQRDSAMYRCASSLGGQGLELFFGEGSRLTVL.

The chain joins TRBV30 to TRBJ2-7, with TRBD2 as a possible D gene (5 bases). This CDR3 has 11 amino acids. The V end lost 4 bases, the J end lost 6 bases, and 10 bases lay between the germline ends. The germline CDR1 and CDR2 sequences are GTSNPN and SVGIG (reference sequence). DNA of the CDR3: TGTGCCTGGACCGGAGGAGGCGAGCAGTACTTC. Translating gives CAWTGGGEQYF.

The J gene is TRBJ1-2, the V gene TRBV9; 9 bases fit TRBD1. Germline lookup yields CDR1 SGDLS and CDR2 YYNGEE. This CDR3 is 15 amino acids long. V lost 4 bases and J lost 7; bases outside the gene matches: 11. DNA for the CDR3: TGTGCCAGCAGCCCCGTGGGCGGACAGGGGTCTGGCTACACCTTC. Translated, it gives CASSPVGGQGSGYTF. Looking up the rest from reference TRBV9 and TRBJ1-2 gives the full variable domain: DSGVTQTPKHLITATGQRVTLRCSPRSGDLSVYWYQQSLDQGLQFLIQYYNGEERAKGNILERFSAQQFPDLHSELNLSSLELGDSALYFCASSPVGGQGSGYTFGSGTRLTVV.

V is TRBV6-6 and J is TRBJ2-7; 7 positions agree with TRBD1. CDR1 and CDR2 from the germline V gene are MNHNY and SVGAGI (reference sequence). The CDR3 has 13 residues. Germline trimming cut 6 bases from V and 5 bases from J; bases unmatched to any gene: 7. The DNA for the CDR3 is TGTGCCAGCAGAGACAGGGCGAGGGACGAGCAGTACTTC. It specifies CASRDRARDEQYF.

The rearrangement uses TRBV11-2 and TRBJ2-2, with D perhaps matching TRBD2 (5 bases). Trimming shortened V by 5 bases and J by 8 bases, and 12 bases separated the two germline ends. This CDR3 spans 13 amino acids. In germline, CDR1 is SGHAT, CDR2 FQNNGV. The CDR3 nucleotides read TGTGCCAGCAGCCCGCGGGTGTTAGGGGAGCTGTTTTTT. It codes for CASSPRVLGELFF.

This clone was detected once. The J gene is TRBJ2-1, the V gene TRBV7-2; the D is unclear. The V end was cut by 2 bases, the J end by 2 bases, with 10 bases between. Germline CDR1 reads SGHTA; CDR2 reads FQGNSA. CDR3 length: 15 residues. As DNA, the CDR3 is TGTGCCAGCAGCTTACAAGCCCTAACCTACAATGAGCAGTTCTTC. Encoded protein: CASSLQALTYNEQFF.

The chain has TRBV10-2 and TRBJ1-6; the match to TRBD1 covers 7 bases. Trimming cost V 7 bases and J 8 bases; bases outside gene matches: 14. The CDR3 spans 16 residues. The germline gives CDR1 WSHSY, CDR2 SAAADI. The CDR3 sequence: CASTPTRDSYHSPLHF. DNA for the CDR3: TGCGCCAGCACCCCCACCCGGGACAGCTACCATTCACCCCTCCACTTT.

The chain recombines TRBV5-4 with TRBJ1-1; 8 nucleotides match TRBD1. The germline gives CDR1 SGHNT, CDR2 YYREEE (reference sequence). This CDR3 region has 14 residues. The J segment lost 5 bases and the V segment lost 4 bases, leaving 7 bases of the junction unmatched. CDR3 amino acids: CASSPGTGFTEAFF. Here the CDR3 DNA reads TGTGCCAGCAGCCCAGGGACAGGCTTTACTGAAGCTTTCTTT.

The J gene is TRBJ1-2, the V gene TRBV7-2; TRBD1 agrees at 11 bases. The CDR3 is made up of 17 amino acids. Trimming cost V 6 bases and J 8 bases; bases outside gene matches: 17. The germline V gene has CDR1 SGHTA and CDR2 FQGNSA. This CDR3 reads CASRPGTGGVALGGYTF. The CDR3 DNA sequence: TGTGCCAGCAGACCTGGGACAGGGGGTGTTGCGCTCGGCGGCTACACCTTC.

This clone was picked up a small number of times. V gene TRBV3-1 (or the pseudogene TRBV3-2) combines with J gene TRBJ2-5, with unresolved D. The CDR3 length is 11 residues. Germline loops: CDR1 LGHDT, CDR2 YNNKEL (reference sequence). Between the trimmed V and J ends, which lost 7 bases and 3 bases, there was a span of 6 bases. CDR3 coding DNA: TGTGCCAGCACCATAGAAGAGACCCAGTACTTC. It yields the protein CASTIEETQYF.

The rearrangement joins TRBV6-5 to TRBJ1-4, with D tentatively TRBD1 (5 bases). Trimming took off 0 bases at V and 8 bases at J, with 10 bases between the two ends. The CDR3 extends over 14 amino acids. From germline, CDR1 is MNHEY and CDR2 SVGAGI. The CDR3 is CASSYSPGAEKLFF. The CDR3 nucleotides read TGTGCCAGCAGTTACTCCCCTGGGGCCGAAAAACTGTTTTTT.

V usage is TRBV6-2 or TRBV6-3 and J usage is TRBJ2-4; D may be TRBD2 (6 bases). This CDR3 is 15 amino acids long. Germline V gene data show CDR1 as MNHEY and CDR2 as SVGEGT. The V and J ends lost 3 bases and 4 bases respectively, with 13 bases between them. This CDR3 is CASSYRGSLKNIQYF. CDR3 sequence (DNA): TGTGCCAGCAGTTATCGGGGGTCCCTTAAAAACATTCAGTACTTC.

This chain joins TRBV12-5 and TRBJ2-7; tentatively, D is TRBD1 (6 bases). V was pared by 1 base and J by 2 bases, with 12 bases between. This CDR3 region has 15 residues. The germline CDR1 and CDR2 sequences are LGHNT and FRNRAP. The CDR3 region is CASGLDPAGAYEQYF. DNA for the CDR3: TGTGCTAGTGGTTTGGACCCAGCAGGGGCCTACGAGCAGTACTTC.

The chain carries TRBV7-9 and TRBJ1-1; possibly TRBD1 for D (5 bases). The CDR3 is 12 residues long. Trimming removed 5 bases from V and 6 bases from J, with 10 bases in between. Looked up from germline, CDR1 is SEHNR and CDR2 is FQNEAQ (reference sequence). Here the CDR3 DNA reads TGTGCCAGCAGCGGGGCAGACGCTGAAGCTTTCTTT. This sequence encodes CASSGADAEAFF.

J is TRBJ1-4 and V is TRBV3-1 (or the pseudogene TRBV3-2), with D perhaps matching TRBD1 (5 bases). V was clipped by 0 bases and J by 7 bases, with 15 bases between them. This CDR3 is built from 16 residues. Germline lookup yields CDR1 LGHDT and CDR2 YNNKEL (reference sequence). CDR3: CASSQEYSGASEKLFF. The CDR3 DNA reads as TGTGCCAGCAGCCAAGAATATAGCGGGGCTAGTGAAAAACTGTTTTTT.

This chain links TRBV10-2 with TRBJ2-3; D not resolved. CDR3 length equals 12 residues. Trimming removed 2 bases at V and 4 bases at J, with 4 bases between. From germline, CDR1 is WSHSY and CDR2 SAAADI. This CDR3 is CASSEGADTQYF. In DNA form, the CDR3 reads TGCGCCAGCAGTGAGGGAGCAGATACGCAGTATTTT.

This clone was observed a single time. The chain is built from TRBV20-1 and TRBJ2-5; D remains ambiguous. Germline V gene lookup returns CDR1 DFQATT and CDR2 SNEGSKA (reference sequence). The V gene lost 3 bases and the J gene lost 0 bases, with 11 bases spanning the gap. The CDR3 spans 14 residues. The CDR3 coding sequence is TGCAGTGCTAGTGTTGTCCGGTACCAAGAGACCCAGTACTTC. It specifies CSASVVRYQETQYF.

In DNA, the CDR3 is TGTGCCAGCAGCCCGCAGGGGTATGACAGCCTCTACGAGCAGTACTTC. Its translation is CASSPQGYDSLYEQYF. This chain connects TRBV5-8 to TRBJ2-7, with D perhaps TRBD1 (6 bases). CDR1 is SGHTS and CDR2 is YDEGEE in the germline V gene. V dropped 4 bases and J dropped 3 bases, with 20 bases sitting between them. This CDR3 is 16 amino acids long.

This clone occurred a few times. J is TRBJ1-6 and V is TRBV5-1, with D possibly TRBD1 on 5 matching bases. The CDR3 sequence is 14 residues long. Trimming removed 4 bases from V and 6 bases from J, with 11 bases in between. Germline V gene lookup returns CDR1 SGHRS and CDR2 YFSETQ. CDR3 sequence reads: CASSPGQGNSPLHF. Here the CDR3 DNA reads TGCGCCAGCAGCCCTGGGCAGGGTAATTCACCCCTCCACTTT.

This chain joins TRBV7-2 and TRBJ1-5; D call uncertain. V lost 1 base to trimming and J lost 7 bases, with 8 bases between them. This CDR3 has 13 residues. Germline V lookup: CDR1 SGHTA, CDR2 FQGNSA. Here the CDR3 reads CASSLDGGQPQHF. The CDR3 DNA reads as TGTGCCAGCAGCTTAGATGGAGGGCAGCCCCAGCATTTT. The complete variable domain, with remaining parts taken from reference TRBV7-2 and TRBJ1-5, reads GAGVSQSPSNKVTEKGKDVELRCDPISGHTALYWYRQSLGQGLEFLIYFQGNSAPDKSGLPSDRFSAERTGGSVSTLTIQRTQQEDSAVYLCASSLDGGQPQHFGDGTRLSIL.